Below, 5 T cell receptor beta chains from the same sample are listed, as sequenced in a study of vaccination effects on CD4 cells after COVID-19. TCRdb's copy holds only in-frame clones and misses some; the assay was immunoSEQ multiplex PCR. Of roughly 50,000 clones listed, over 80% are singletons. Using viral peptide pools, the ViraFEST assay grew out antigen-specific CD4+ T cells prior to sequencing. Cultured cells yielded isolated CD4+ T cells after around 10 days. Their antigen targets remain unknown. This specimen consisted of CD4+ T cells from PBMCs cultured with HCoV-229E spike peptides, obtained before COVID-19 vaccination. The receptors here all came from a human donor who received a COVID-19 vaccine.

The rearrangement joins TRBV7-9 to TRBJ1-1; the D gene is possibly TRBD1 (6 bases). V was shortened by 4 bases and J by 2 bases, with 20 bases between the two germline ends. The CDR3 has 17 amino acids. Germline-derived CDR1 and CDR2 are SEHNR and FQNEAQ (reference sequence). Here the CDR3 reads CASSSVGRGLTNTEAFF. The CDR3 nucleotides are TGTGCCAGCAGCTCCGTGGGCAGGGGCTTGACAAACACTGAAGCTTTCTTT.

The chain links TRBV5-1 to TRBJ1-4, with D unclear. V was cut by 4 bases and J by 0 bases, with 7 bases left in between. The germline V gene has CDR1 SGHRS and CDR2 YFSETQ. This CDR3 has 14 amino acids. CDR3 amino acids: CASSLSTTNEKLFF. CDR3 in DNA: TGCGCCAGCAGCCTAAGTACAACTAATGAAAAACTGTTTTTT.

This chain connects TRBV30 to TRBJ1-5, with D perhaps matching TRBD1 (5 bases). The CDR3 covers 13 residues. V was shortened by 0 bases and J by 4 bases, with 7 bases between the two germline ends. Per germline, CDR1 GTSNPN and CDR2 SVGIG (reference sequence). In nucleotides, the CDR3 is TGTGCCTGGAGTGTAAGGGGTAATCAGCCCCAGCATTTT. Protein product: CAWSVRGNQPQHF.

The chain combines TRBV6-2 or TRBV6-3 with TRBJ1-1; tentatively, D is TRBD1 (6 bases). The CDR3 is 16 residues long. V lost 3 bases and J lost 8, with 22 bases in between. CDR1 is MNHEY, CDR2 SVGEGT, per germline. CDR3 bases: TGTGCCAGCAGTTATGTCTCGTATAGGACAGCCTCCGAAGCTTTCTTT. Its translation is CASSYVSYRTASEAFF.

DNA for the CDR3: TGTGCCACCAGCAGAGGTCTAGCGGGGGGCCCTCCTGGGAATGAGCAGTTCTTC. Protein sequence: CATSRGLAGGPPGNEQFF. The chain has TRBV15 and TRBJ2-1; the match to TRBD2 covers 11 bases. V was clipped by 1 base and J by 7 bases; unmatched bases: 12. Germline CDR1 LNHNV, CDR2 YYDKDF (reference sequence). The CDR3 runs to 18 residues. The whole variable domain, filled in from reference TRBV15 and TRBJ2-1, reads DAMVIQNPRYQVTQFGKPVTLSCSQTLNHNVMYWYQQKSSQAPKLLFHYYDKDFNNEADTPDNFQSRRPNTSFCFLDIRSPGLGDTAMYLCATSRGLAGGPPGNEQFFGPGTRLTVL.